This T cell receptor (beta chain) emerged from a study of cytomegalovirus exposure and HLA in healthy donors (dated by TCRdb to about 2017). The study in broad terms: The 666 repertoires of the first cohort and the 95 to 150 validation repertoires were produced on the same platform, according to a later analysis. The study aimed to test whether signatures of past pathogen exposure could be identified by cataloging public T cell receptors. Besides the first cohort of approximately 670 subjects, a separate validation cohort made up of about 120 different subjects was used. To predict cytomegalovirus infection status, the study combined high-throughput TCR immunosequencing, statistical association of individual TCRs with disease status, and machine learning.

As concerns this clone: Its antigen has not been determined. Per-base qualities were not stored, and no clone one base away is much larger.

The investigation overall reported the following: The validation cohort had no HLA typing available for a later analysis, so co-occurrence within that cohort was assessed over all 120 or so repertoires. The study listed 150 to 200 TCR beta chains as associated with cytomegalovirus. While some public TCRs were present in many individuals, most TCR sequences turned up only very rarely across donors. The classifier was reported to diagnose cytomegalovirus status with high specificity and sensitivity in both the original and validation cohorts. In vitro tests confirmed that a few of the cytomegalovirus-associated TCR beta chains recognize cytomegalovirus antigens. Subsequent analysis determined that TCRs grouped into clusters in the first cohort also showed a tendency toward co-occurrence across the roughly 120 validation repertoires, and 85% to 95% of cluster scores exceeded 0. The authors suggested that the approach could potentially be extended to other disease states and immunological phenotypes.

Donors formed part of the validation cohort, which comprised fewer than 150 subjects and was distinct from the first cohort of several hundred subjects. Library preparation used the immunoSEQ multiplex PCR assay. Concerning the study's data processing: A statistical classification framework was built for diagnosing cytomegalovirus status from the catalog of TCR beta chain sequences. Not all clones reach the TCRdb copy of this immuneACCESS table, which keeps in-frame sequences only. Checked studies attribute under half of the gap to unresolved V genes and leave the rest unexplained. That table furnishes V, J and clone size, whereas the DNA furnished D and trimming. The table for this sample lists approximately 65,000 clones; about 91% of them were counted only once. Jointly, the top ten make up just over 3% of the sample. Per the germline V gene, SGDLS is the CDR1 and YYNGEE is the CDR2. The junction shows trimming of 7 bases on V and 0 bases on J, and the gene matches do not reach 6 bases of it. The CDR3 contains 14 residues, cysteine and phenylalanine counted. Kept here is only the CDR3 DNA, which spans 42 bases and is read in frame from base 1.

The chain joins TRBV9 to TRBJ2-7, with 8 bases aligning to TRBD1. This receptor was identified in a man aged 18 to 35 in good health and CMV-seronegative. The sequencing input was PBMCs. The DNA is TGTGCCAGCGGTCGGACAGGGAGCTCCTACGAGCAGTACTTC. Its translation reads: CASGRTGSSYEQYF.